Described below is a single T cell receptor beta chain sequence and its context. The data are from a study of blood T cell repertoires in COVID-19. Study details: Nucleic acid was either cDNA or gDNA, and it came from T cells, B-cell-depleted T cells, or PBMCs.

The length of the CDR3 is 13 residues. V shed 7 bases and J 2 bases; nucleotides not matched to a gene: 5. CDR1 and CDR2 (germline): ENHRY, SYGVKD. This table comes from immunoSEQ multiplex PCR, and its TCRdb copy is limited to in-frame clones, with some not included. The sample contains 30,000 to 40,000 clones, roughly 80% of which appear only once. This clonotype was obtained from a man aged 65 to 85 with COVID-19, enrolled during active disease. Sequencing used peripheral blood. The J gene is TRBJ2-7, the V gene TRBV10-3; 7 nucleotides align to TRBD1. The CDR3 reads CAITDRSTYEQYF. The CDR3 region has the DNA TGTGCCATCACGGACAGGAGCACCTACGAGCAGTACTTC.